Below are 32 T cell receptor beta chains sequenced from a single sample in a study of shared clonotypes between healthy human individuals. Profiling relied on immunoSEQ multiplex PCR, and the TCRdb table lists in-frame clones only, not all of them. The profile shows some 1 million clones, roughly 80% of them singletons. Sequencing was performed on memory CD4+ T cells sorted from blood. Noted subset: CD45RA-negative fraction. All receptors come from a man between 18 and 35 years old in good health.

This clone was detected only a few times. The chain is built from TRBV2 and TRBJ2-2, with TRBD2 identical over 7 bases. J lost 1 base, V lost 6 bases, and 5 bases had no gene match. Germline CDR1 is SNHLY and CDR2 is FYNNEI. This CDR3 region has 15 residues. The CDR3 protein is CASRLSSGNTGELFF. DNA for the CDR3: TGTGCCAGCAGGTTATCTAGCGGGAACACCGGGGAGCTGTTTTTT.

The chain is built from TRBV15 and TRBJ1-2; D might be TRBD1 (6 bases). The CDR3 has 15 amino acids. Germline CDR1 is LNHNV and CDR2 is YYDKDF (reference sequence). The V gene lost 0 bases and the J gene lost 8 bases, with 16 bases spanning the gap. CDR3 coding DNA: TGTGCCACCAGCAGAGATAAGGTTCAGGGGTTCGGCTACACCTTC. It translates to CATSRDKVQGFGYTF.

The chain uses TRBV5-4 and TRBJ1-1, with 8 nucleotides matching TRBD1. This CDR3 is built from 16 residues. From germline, CDR1 is SGHNT and CDR2 YYREEE (reference sequence). Trimming at V came to 0 bases and at J to 5 bases, leaving 9 bases not matched to a gene. In DNA, the CDR3 is TGTGCCAGCAGCTTGGGGACAGGGAAGCGGTCGACTGAAGCTTTCTTT. The encoded protein is CASSLGTGKRSTEAFF.

This chain links TRBV5-1 with TRBJ2-6; D is perhaps TRBD2 (5 bases). The CDR3 consists of 14 residues. The ends were cut back, 6 bases at V and 0 bases at J, with 7 bases in the middle. CDR1 is SGHRS and CDR2 is YFSETQ in the germline V gene. The CDR3 DNA is TGCGCCAGCAACGAGGGCTCTGGGGCCAACGTCCTGACTTTC. This gives the protein CASNEGSGANVLTF.

The V and J genes are TRBV11-2 and TRBJ1-2; D gene uncertain. Trimming shortened V by 0 bases and J by 4 bases, and 18 bases separated the two germline ends. The CDR3 extends over 17 amino acids. Germline V gene data show CDR1 as SGHAT and CDR2 as FQNNGV. CDR3 DNA: TGTGCCAGCAGCTTAGAACGATCCCGTTCCTATCTCTATGGCTACACCTTC. This gives the protein CASSLERSRSYLYGYTF.

The rearrangement joins TRBV4-1 to TRBJ2-2; TRBD2 matches 10 bases. The CDR3 is 17 residues long. CDR1 and CDR2 (germline): MGHRA, YSYEKL. V lost 3 bases and J lost 2; bases outside the gene matches: 6. The CDR3 DNA reads as TGCGCCAGCAGCCAGGAAACTAGCGGGGCCAACACCGGGGAGCTGTTTTTT. Protein product: CASSQETSGANTGELFF.

The chain uses TRBV28 and TRBJ2-7; D remains unclear. This CDR3 comprises 13 residues. V lost 4 bases, J lost 5 bases, and 12 bases lay in between. Germline lookup yields CDR1 MDHEN and CDR2 SYDVKM. The CDR3 loop is CASSSGQSHEQYF. The CDR3 nucleotides read TGTGCCAGCAGTTCGGGCCAGTCCCACGAGCAGTACTTC.

This chain joins TRBV27 and TRBJ2-5; TRBD1 aligns across 8 bases. The CDR3 loop spans 16 amino acids. Germline V gives CDR1 MNHEY, CDR2 SMNVEV (reference sequence). V was clipped by 5 bases and J by 8 bases; unmatched bases: 16. In DNA, the CDR3 is TGTGCCAGCAGTACCCGGACAGGGCCGGGATGGAATACCCAGTACTTC. Protein sequence: CASSTRTGPGWNTQYF.

This clone came up once. This chain connects TRBV29-1 to TRBJ2-3; D may be TRBD1 (6 bases). V gave up 7 bases and J gave up 3 bases, with 11 bases separating them. The germline V gene encodes CDR1 SQVTM and CDR2 ANQGSEA. CDR3 length: 12 amino acids. CDR3 bases: TGCAGCGCCAACACAGGGACAGATACGCAGTATTTT. Translated: CSANTGTDTQYF.

This clone was recorded only once. The chain uses TRBV5-4 and TRBJ2-7; the D is unclear. The CDR3 is 12 amino acids. V was trimmed by 3 bases and J by 0 bases, leaving 4 bases between them. Germline CDR1 SGHNT, CDR2 YYREEE (reference sequence). The CDR3, as DNA: TGTGCCAGCAGCTCCAACTCCTACGAGCAGTACTTC. It translates to CASSSNSYEQYF. Together with reference TRBV5-4 and TRBJ2-7, the CDR3 gives the full variable domain: ETGVTQSPTHLIKTRGQQVTLRCSSQSGHNTVSWYQQALGQGPQFIFQYYREEENGRGNFPPRFSGLQFPNYSSELNVNALELDDSALYLCASSSNSYEQYFGPGTRLTVT.

The chain links TRBV5-4 to TRBJ2-1, with D tentatively TRBD1 (5 bases). The V end lost 4 bases, the J end lost 10 bases, and 15 bases lay between the germline ends. The CDR3 consists of 13 residues. Germline V CDR1 and CDR2: SGHNT, YYREEE (reference sequence). CDR3 DNA sequence: TGTGCCAGCAGCGAGCAGGGTCTGGGAGAGCAGTTCTTC. Its translation: CASSEQGLGEQFF.

The rearrangement joins TRBV5-1 to TRBJ2-3; possibly TRBD1 or TRBD2 for D (5 bases each). The germline V gene has CDR1 SGHRS and CDR2 YFSETQ. The CDR3 is 16 residues long. V was shortened by 0 bases and J by 5 bases, with 16 bases between the two germline ends. The CDR3 nucleotides are TGCGCCAGCAGCTTGGCGCTAAAGGGGAGTGAAGATACGCAGTATTTT. It translates to CASSLALKGSEDTQYF.

The chain joins TRBV4-3 to TRBJ2-7; either TRBD1 or TRBD2 may supply D (6 bases each). Germline V gene sequence: CDR1 LGHNA, CDR2 YSLEER. The CDR3 sequence is 13 residues long. Trimming removed 0 bases at V and 5 bases at J, with 8 bases between. Here the CDR3 DNA reads TGCGCCAGCAGCCAAGACCGGGGGCACGAGCAGTACTTC. Its translation is CASSQDRGHEQYF.

As concerns this clone: The sample carries other DNA sequences with the same CDR3. The chain couples TRBV5-1 to TRBJ2-7; 9 nucleotides agree with TRBD1. There are 14 residues in the CDR3. After removal of 3 bases from V and 1 base from J, the junction contained 2 bases not matched to a gene. CDR1 is SGHRS, CDR2 YFSETQ, per germline. The DNA of the CDR3 is TGCGCCAGCAGCTCGACAGGGGGTTCCTACGAGCAGTACTTC. Protein sequence: CASSSTGGSYEQYF.

This clone was detected only once. Only one base separates this from a far larger clonotype, so it likely reflects a read error. At the DNA level, this CDR3 is encoded by other sequences in the same sample as well. The V and J genes are TRBV7-2 and TRBJ1-2, with a tentative D call TRBD1 (5 bases). The germline gives CDR1 SGHTA, CDR2 FQGNSA. Deletions cut 4 bases from V and 5 bases from J, with 8 bases between. The CDR3 runs to 12 residues. CDR3 sequence (DNA): TGTGCCAGCAGCTCAGGGACGTATGGCTACACCTTC. Its protein is CASSSGTYGYTF.

Concerning this clone: A read error is likely, as this CDR3 ends without the conserved phenylalanine or tryptophan. V is TRBV18 and J is TRBJ2-7; 10 bases line up with TRBD1. J was trimmed by 1 base and V by 6 bases; bases with no gene match: 6. The CDR3 spans 15 residues. The germline CDR1 and CDR2 sequences are KGHSH and LQKENI. CDR3 coding DNA: TGTGCCAGCTCCCCTGGACAGGGGGGATCCTACGAGCAGTACCTC. It is translated as CASSPGQGGSYEQYL.

CDR3 region: CASSFGRSLGEKLFF. CDR3 in DNA: TGTGCCAGCAGCTTCGGACGATCACTCGGTGAAAAACTGTTTTTT. The V and J genes are TRBV11-2 and TRBJ1-4; the D is unclear. Trimming took off 3 bases at V and 7 bases at J, with 15 bases between the two ends. Germline V gives CDR1 SGHAT, CDR2 FQNNGV. The CDR3 is 15 residues long.

This clone was found a few times. This sequence joins TRBV30 and TRBJ1-6, with a weak D call TRBD1 (5 bases). This CDR3 has 13 amino acids. V lost 8 bases and J 4 bases, leaving 12 bases between the germline ends. CDR1 is GTSNPN, CDR2 SVGIG, per germline (reference sequence). The CDR3 region is CARETGYNSPLHF. CDR3 DNA: TGTGCCCGGGAAACAGGTTATAATTCACCCCTCCACTTT.

This clone was seen a handful of times. V and J are TRBV27 and TRBJ1-1; 7 nucleotides line up with TRBD1. Germline CDR1 MNHEY, CDR2 SMNVEV (reference sequence). After removal of 5 bases from V and 6 bases from J, the junction contained 9 bases not matched to a gene. The CDR3 length is 14 residues. DNA of the CDR3: TGTGCCAGCAGTATCGACAGGGTAGACGCTGAAGCTTTCTTT. As protein: CASSIDRVDAEAFF.

The chain couples TRBV18 to TRBJ1-6; D not certain. Germline lookup yields CDR1 KGHSH and CDR2 LQKENI. Trimming pared 6 bases from V and 9 bases from J, leaving 21 bases between. The CDR3 runs to 16 residues. The CDR3 spells CASSNGPDRTGSPLHF. As DNA, the CDR3 is TGTGCCAGCTCCAACGGTCCGGACCGGACTGGTTCACCCCTCCACTTT.

CDR3 DNA: TGTGCCAGCAGTCCAGACAGGGGTAGAACAGATACGCAGTATTTT. Translating gives CASSPDRGRTDTQYF. The J gene is TRBJ2-3, the V gene TRBV7-6; 8 bases are a match to TRBD1. CDR1 and CDR2 from the germline V gene are SGHVS and FNYEAQ. V shed 6 bases, J shed 3 bases, and the junction held 8 bases outside the gene matches. The CDR3 extends over 15 amino acids.

The gene calls are TRBV30 and TRBJ1-5, with 8 bases fitting TRBD1. The length of the CDR3 is 16 residues. Germline V gives CDR1 GTSNPN, CDR2 SVGIG (reference sequence). The V gene end was trimmed by 1 base and the J gene end by 5 bases; junction bases not matched to a gene: 10. CDR3 bases: TGTGCCTGGAGTGGAGAGACAGGGGTTGAAGATCAGCCCCAGCATTTT. It is translated as CAWSGETGVEDQPQHF.

The chain has TRBV5-4 and TRBJ2-7; weak D call: TRBD2 (6 bases). V lost 4 bases and J lost 0, with 8 bases in between. The CDR3 runs to 13 residues. Germline assignment: CDR1 SGHNT and CDR2 YYREEE (reference sequence). CDR3 DNA sequence: TGTGCCAGCAGCCGGACTACCTCCTACGAGCAGTACTTC. This encodes CASSRTTSYEQYF.

This clone was counted once. The V and J genes are TRBV9 and TRBJ2-2; D possibly corresponds to TRBD2 (6 bases). Germline lookup yields CDR1 SGDLS and CDR2 YYNGEE. The CDR3 has 14 amino acids. V was shortened by 5 bases and J by 5 bases, with 13 bases between the two germline ends. The CDR3 nucleotides are TGTGCCAGCAGAACCGGGGGAGAGACCGGGGAGCTGTTTTTT. Its protein product is CASRTGGETGELFF.

The rearrangement links TRBV4-3 to TRBJ2-7; a possible D gene is TRBD2 (5 bases). The germline V and J ends were trimmed by 7 bases and 2 bases, with 21 bases remaining between them. Germline-derived CDR1 and CDR2 are LGHNA and YSLEER. This CDR3 region has 16 residues. The CDR3 coding sequence is TGCGCCAGCACCCTAATAGAGGACTGGAGTCCCTACGAGCAGTACTTC. Protein sequence: CASTLIEDWSPYEQYF.

In regard to this clone: Other DNA sequences within the sample encode an identical CDR3. The chain recombines TRBV19 with TRBJ1-5; weak D call: TRBD1 (5 bases). Germline CDR1 is LNHDA and CDR2 is SQIVND (reference sequence). The CDR3 is 14 amino acids. The V end was cut by 0 bases, the J end by 2 bases, with 5 bases between. This CDR3 is CASSIEGGNQPQHF. The CDR3, as DNA: TGTGCCAGTAGTATAGAAGGGGGCAATCAGCCCCAGCATTTT.

This chain connects TRBV6-1 to TRBJ1-5; D not resolved. Germline lookup yields CDR1 MNHNS and CDR2 SASEGT. V was trimmed by 2 bases and J by 10 bases, leaving 12 bases between them. The CDR3 is 13 residues long. The CDR3 protein is CASSEKIDHPQHF. The DNA of the CDR3 is TGTGCCAGCAGTGAAAAGATCGACCATCCCCAGCATTTT.

Of note for this clone: A much larger clone differs by one base, so this may be a read error. This chain joins TRBV7-9 and TRBJ2-6, with D hard to call. The CDR3 sequence is 15 residues long. Looked up from germline, CDR1 is SEHNR and CDR2 is FQNEAQ (reference sequence). Trimming removed 1 base from V and 0 bases from J, with 4 bases in between. CDR3 bases: TGTGCCAGCAGCTTAGGCGTCTCTGGGGCCAACGTCCTGACTTTC. As protein: CASSLGVSGANVLTF.

The chain uses TRBV5-1 and TRBJ2-2; perhaps TRBD1 as D (6 bases). Trimming took 3 bases from V and 0 from J, leaving 9 bases between them. This CDR3 is 15 amino acids long. The germline V gene encodes CDR1 SGHRS and CDR2 YFSETQ. CDR3 amino acids: CASSSTGSNTGELFF. CDR3 coding DNA: TGCGCCAGCAGCTCGACAGGCTCGAACACCGGGGAGCTGTTTTTT.

This rearrangement joins TRBV5-1 to TRBJ2-2, with 9 bases identical to TRBD1. Germline V gene lookup returns CDR1 SGHRS and CDR2 YFSETQ. V shed 1 base, J shed 2 bases, and the junction held 3 bases outside the gene matches. The CDR3 totals 16 residues. The DNA for the CDR3 is TGCGCCAGCAGCTTGTGGGGACAGGGCAACACCGGGGAGCTGTTTTTT. Residues: CASSLWGQGNTGELFF.

Note on this clone: Other DNA sequences of this sample code for an identical CDR3. This chain joins TRBV5-1 and TRBJ1-3; weak D call: TRBD1 (5 bases). The V end was cut by 3 bases, the J end by 0 bases, with 10 bases between. The CDR3 runs to 15 residues. The germline V gene has CDR1 SGHRS and CDR2 YFSETQ. This chain's CDR3 is CASSWDRSSGNTIYF. In DNA form, the CDR3 reads TGCGCCAGCAGCTGGGACCGAAGCTCTGGAAACACCATATATTTT.

The CDR3 region is CASSAGTRQETQYF. As DNA, the CDR3 is TGTGCCAGCAGCGCCGGGACTCGTCAAGAGACCCAGTACTTC. V is TRBV9 and J is TRBJ2-5; a weak D match, TRBD2 (6 bases). The V end was cut by 3 bases, the J end by 2 bases, with 11 bases between. CDR3 length equals 14 residues. Germline CDR1 SGDLS, CDR2 YYNGEE. The entire variable domain, with the rest obtained from reference TRBV9 and TRBJ2-5, is as follows: DSGVTQTPKHLITATGQRVTLRCSPRSGDLSVYWYQQSLDQGLQFLIQYYNGEERAKGNILERFSAQQFPDLHSELNLSSLELGDSALYFCASSAGTRQETQYFGPGTRLLVL.